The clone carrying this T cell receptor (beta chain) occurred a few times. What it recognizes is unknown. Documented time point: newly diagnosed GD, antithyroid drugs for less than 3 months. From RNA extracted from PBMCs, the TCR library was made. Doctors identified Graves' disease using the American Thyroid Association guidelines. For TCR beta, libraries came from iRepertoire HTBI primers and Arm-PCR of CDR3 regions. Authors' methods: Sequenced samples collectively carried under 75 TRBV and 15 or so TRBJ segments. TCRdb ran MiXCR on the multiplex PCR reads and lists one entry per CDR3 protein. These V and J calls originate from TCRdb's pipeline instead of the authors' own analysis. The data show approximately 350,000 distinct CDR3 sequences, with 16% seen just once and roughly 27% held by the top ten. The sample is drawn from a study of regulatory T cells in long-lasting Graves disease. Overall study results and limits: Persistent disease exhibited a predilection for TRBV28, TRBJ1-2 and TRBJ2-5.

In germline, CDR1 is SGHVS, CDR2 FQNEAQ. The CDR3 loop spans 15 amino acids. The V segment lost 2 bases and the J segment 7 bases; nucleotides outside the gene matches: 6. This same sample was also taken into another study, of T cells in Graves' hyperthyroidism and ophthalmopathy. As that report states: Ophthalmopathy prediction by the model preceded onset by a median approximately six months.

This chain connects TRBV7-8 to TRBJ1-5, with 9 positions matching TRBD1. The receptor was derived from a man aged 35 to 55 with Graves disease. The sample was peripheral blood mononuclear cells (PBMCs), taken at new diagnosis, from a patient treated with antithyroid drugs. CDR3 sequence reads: CASSLQGQGFQPQHF. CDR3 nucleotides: TGTGCCAGCAGCTTACAGGGACAGGGTTTCCAGCCCCAGCATTTT.